This record concerns one T cell receptor beta chain sequence. Its antigen is not known. The data derive from a study of T cell repertoires in cytomegalovirus infection. Germline CDR1 SEHNR, CDR2 FQNEAQ (reference sequence). The CDR3 contains 16 residues. Trimming left V 3 bases short and J 5 bases short, with 17 bases between. Overall study findings and caveats: There were HLA-C-restricted CMV-specific TCR beta clonotypes dominating the ex vivo response.

TCRdb itself ran the reads through MiXCR, one entry per CDR3 protein. This sample has 200,000 to 300,000 distinct CDR3 sequences, with over 8% found just once. This receptor was taken from a human donor in good health (CMV status not recorded). Some clones in this sample may be carry-over from other donors' samples. The sample consisted of PBMCs. V is TRBV7-9 and J is TRBJ1-5; the D gene is possibly TRBD1 (5 bases). This CDR3 is CASSFAGWGIDQPQHF. CDR3 coding DNA: TGTGCCAGCAGCTTCGCAGGGTGGGGGATCGATCAGCCCCAGCATTTT.